The clone carrying this TCR beta chain was counted a single time. TCRdb's copy holds only in-frame clones and misses some; the assay was immunoSEQ multiplex PCR. This sample has tens of thousands of clones, with 91% found just once. This record comes from a study of T cell changes during pregnancy in multiple sclerosis. This TCR derives from a female donor in good health, enrolled as a control in a pregnancy study. This specimen consisted of peripheral blood, obtained after pregnancy.

Here the CDR3 DNA reads TGTGCCATCAGTACGGGACAGAACACTGAAGCTTTCTTT. This translates into CAISTGQNTEAFF. This chain joins TRBV10-3 and TRBJ1-1; D perhaps matches TRBD1 (6 bases). CDR1 and CDR2 (germline): ENHRY, SYGVKD. The CDR3 length is 13 residues. Trimming removed 5 bases at V and 1 base at J, with 8 bases between.